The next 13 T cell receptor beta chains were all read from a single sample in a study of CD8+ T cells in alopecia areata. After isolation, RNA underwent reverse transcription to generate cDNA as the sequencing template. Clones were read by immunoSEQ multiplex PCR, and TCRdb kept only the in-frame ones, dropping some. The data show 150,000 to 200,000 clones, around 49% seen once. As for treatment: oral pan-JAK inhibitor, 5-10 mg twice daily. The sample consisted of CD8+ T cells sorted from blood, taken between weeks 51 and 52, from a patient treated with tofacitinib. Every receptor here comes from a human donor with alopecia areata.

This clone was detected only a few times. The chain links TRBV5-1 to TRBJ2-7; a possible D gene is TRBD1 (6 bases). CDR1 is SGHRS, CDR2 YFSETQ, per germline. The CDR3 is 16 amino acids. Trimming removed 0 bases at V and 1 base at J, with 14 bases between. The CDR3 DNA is TGCGCCAGCAGCTTGGATGGGACATCGAGTTCCTACGAGCAGTACTTC. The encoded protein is CASSLDGTSSSYEQYF.

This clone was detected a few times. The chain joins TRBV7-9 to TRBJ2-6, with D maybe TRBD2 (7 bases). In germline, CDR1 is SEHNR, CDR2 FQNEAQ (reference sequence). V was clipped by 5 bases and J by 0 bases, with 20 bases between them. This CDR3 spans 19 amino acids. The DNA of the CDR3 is TGTGCCAGCAGCCTATTAGGGGGGGCCGCCAACTCTGGGGCCAACGTCCTGACTTTC. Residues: CASSLLGGAANSGANVLTF.

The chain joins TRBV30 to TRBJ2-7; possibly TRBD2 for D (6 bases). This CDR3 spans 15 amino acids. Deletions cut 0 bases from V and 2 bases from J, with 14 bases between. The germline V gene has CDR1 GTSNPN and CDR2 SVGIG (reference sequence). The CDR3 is CAWSVAGPPPYEQYF. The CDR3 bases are TGTGCCTGGAGTGTGGCGGGGCCACCACCCTACGAGCAGTACTTC.

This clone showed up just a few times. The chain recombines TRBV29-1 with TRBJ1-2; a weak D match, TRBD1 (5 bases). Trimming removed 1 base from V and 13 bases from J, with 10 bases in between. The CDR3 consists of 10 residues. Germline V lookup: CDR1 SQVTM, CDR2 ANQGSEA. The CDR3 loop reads CSVEGQMGTF. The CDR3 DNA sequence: TGCAGCGTTGAAGGACAGATGGGCACCTTC.

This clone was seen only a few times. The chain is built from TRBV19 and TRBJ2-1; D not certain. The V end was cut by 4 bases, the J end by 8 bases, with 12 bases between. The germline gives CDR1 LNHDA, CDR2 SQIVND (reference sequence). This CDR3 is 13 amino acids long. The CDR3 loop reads CASSSHRWDEQFF. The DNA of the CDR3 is TGTGCCAGTAGTAGCCACCGGTGGGATGAGCAGTTCTTC.

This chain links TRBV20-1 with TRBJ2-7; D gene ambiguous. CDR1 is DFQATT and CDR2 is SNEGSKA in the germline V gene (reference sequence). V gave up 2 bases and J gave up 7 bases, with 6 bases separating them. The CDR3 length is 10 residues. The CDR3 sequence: CSARLGEQYF. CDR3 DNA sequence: TGCAGTGCTAGATTGGGGGAGCAGTACTTC.

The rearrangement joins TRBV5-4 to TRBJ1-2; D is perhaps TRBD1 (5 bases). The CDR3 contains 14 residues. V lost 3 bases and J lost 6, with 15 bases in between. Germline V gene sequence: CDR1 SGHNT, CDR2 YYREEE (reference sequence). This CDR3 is CASSSRSGPDGYTF. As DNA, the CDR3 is TGTGCCAGCAGCTCGAGGTCGGGGCCCGATGGCTACACCTTC.

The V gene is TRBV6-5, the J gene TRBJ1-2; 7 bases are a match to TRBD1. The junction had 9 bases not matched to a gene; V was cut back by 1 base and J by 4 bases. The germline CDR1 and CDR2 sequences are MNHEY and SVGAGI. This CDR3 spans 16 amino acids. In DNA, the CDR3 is TGTGCCAGCAGTTACTGGGTTAGGGGGCAGGGCTATGGCTACACCTTC. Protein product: CASSYWVRGQGYGYTF.

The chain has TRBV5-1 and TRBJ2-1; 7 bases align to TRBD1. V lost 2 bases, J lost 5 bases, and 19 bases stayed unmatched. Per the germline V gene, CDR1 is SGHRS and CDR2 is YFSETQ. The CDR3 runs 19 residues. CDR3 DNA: TGCGCCAGCAGCTTTGCCGCGAAAGGGGGCGCGGTCCCCCACAATGAGCAGTTCTTC. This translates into CASSFAAKGGAVPHNEQFF.

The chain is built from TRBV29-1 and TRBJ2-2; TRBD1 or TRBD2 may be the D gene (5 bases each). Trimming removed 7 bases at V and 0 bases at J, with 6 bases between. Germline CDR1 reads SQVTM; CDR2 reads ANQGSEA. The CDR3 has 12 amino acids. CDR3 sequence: CSAGPNTGELFF. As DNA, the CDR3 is TGCAGCGCGGGGCCGAACACCGGGGAGCTGTTTTTT.

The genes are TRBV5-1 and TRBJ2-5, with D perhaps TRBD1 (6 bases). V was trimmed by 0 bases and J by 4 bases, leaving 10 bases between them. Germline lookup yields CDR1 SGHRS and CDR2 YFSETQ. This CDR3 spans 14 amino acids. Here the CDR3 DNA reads TGCGCCAGCAGCTTGGCGCCAGGGGTAGAGACCCAGTACTTC. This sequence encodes CASSLAPGVETQYF.

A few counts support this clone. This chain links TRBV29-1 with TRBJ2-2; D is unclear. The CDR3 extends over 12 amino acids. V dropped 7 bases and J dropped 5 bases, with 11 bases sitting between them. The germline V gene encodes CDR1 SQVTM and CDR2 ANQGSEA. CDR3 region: CSALELTGELFF. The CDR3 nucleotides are TGCAGCGCTTTAGAATTGACCGGGGAGCTGTTTTTT.

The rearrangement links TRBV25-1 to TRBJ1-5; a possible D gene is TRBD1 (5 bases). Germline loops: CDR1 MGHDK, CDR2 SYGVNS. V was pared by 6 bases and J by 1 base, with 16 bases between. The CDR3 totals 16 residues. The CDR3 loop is CASRKGPGPSNQPQHF. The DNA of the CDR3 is TGTGCCAGCAGAAAAGGGCCAGGGCCGAGCAATCAGCCCCAGCATTTT.